This TCR beta chain was retrieved from a study of beta chain features in type 1 diabetes. Points from the study as a whole: Patients' naive, central memory and regulatory TCRB repertoires appeared more alike than those of healthy donors. A definitive answer on HLA type influencing TCRB rearrangement was not reached here. Among patients with Type 1 diabetes, TCRB CDR3s were moderately but significantly shorter in every one of the four CD4+ subsets.

cDNA synthesis used the whole RNA isolate, giving expressed TCRB sequences. TCRdb's copy holds only in-frame clones and misses some; the assay was immunoSEQ multiplex PCR. The sample lists 300,000 to 350,000 clones; about 13% were seen once. This clone was seen a few times. The antigen remains unidentified. The germline V gene encodes CDR1 GTSNPN and CDR2 SVGIG (reference sequence). V dropped 1 base and J dropped 4 bases, with 13 bases sitting between them. This CDR3 comprises 14 residues. The genes are TRBV30 and TRBJ1-2; possible D gene TRBD1, 5 bases. The clonotype was recovered from a woman under 30 with type 1 diabetes. The sequencing sample was made of naive CD4+ T cells from blood. The CDR3 is CAWSDFRAGYGYTF. The CDR3 bases are TGTGCCTGGAGTGATTTCAGGGCCGGCTATGGCTACACCTTC.